These T cell receptor beta chains were read from a single sample in a study of blood T cells in healthy people across ages. A single record per CDR3 protein comes from TCRdb applying MiXCR to the 5' RACE reads. This sample has hundreds of thousands of distinct CDR3 sequences, with approximately 60% found just once. Sequenced material: blood. Every receptor here comes from a man between 40 and 49 years old in good health. CDR3s include the opening cysteine and the closing phenylalanine or tryptophan. A D gene is named only where the DNA matches it firmly. Clone size is stated in some rows and not others, as once, few, many or a class when expanded.

V gene: TRBV6-5
clone size: once
D gene: TRBD2
CDR3 length: 16
J gene: TRBJ2-7
CDR3 DNA: TGTGCCAGCAGTTACCGCACTAGCGGGAGGGAGGTCGAGCAGTACTTC
CDR3 protein: CASSYRTSGREVEQYF

V gene: TRBV6-6
clone size: NA
D gene: NA
CDR3 length: 13
J gene: TRBJ2-7
CDR3 DNA: TGTGCCAGCAGCCCTACCCAGGGGAACGAGCAGTACTTC
CDR3 protein: CASSPTQGNEQYF

V gene: TRBV27
clone size: NA
D gene: NA
CDR3 length: 13
J gene: TRBJ1-1
CDR3 DNA: TGTGCCAGCAGTTCCGGCACTAACACTGAAGCTTTCTTT
CDR3 protein: CASSSGTNTEAFF

V gene: TRBV28
clone size: NA
D gene: NA
CDR3 length: 14
J gene: TRBJ1-4
CDR3 DNA: TGTGCCAGCAGTTCCGGGACGGAGAATGAAAAACTGTTTTTT
CDR3 protein: CASSSGTENEKLFF

V gene: TRBV4-1
clone size: few
D gene: NA
CDR3 length: 16
J gene: TRBJ2-5
CDR3 DNA: TGCGCCAGCAGCCAGCCTTTCCGTGGGGCCCGAGAGACCCAGTACTTC
CDR3 protein: CASSQPFRGARETQYF

V gene: TRBV20-1
clone size: NA
D gene: NA
CDR3 length: 14
J gene: TRBJ1-2
CDR3 DNA: TGCAGTGCCTCCTCCCTAGGGGTGAACTATGGCTACACCTTC
CDR3 protein: CSASSLGVNYGYTF

V gene: TRBV12-3/TRBV12-4
clone size: NA
D gene: NA
CDR3 length: 15
J gene: TRBJ2-3
CDR3 DNA: TGTGCCAGCAGTGCATTAGGGCTAGAGACAGATACGCAGTATTTT
CDR3 protein: CASSALGLETDTQYF

V gene: TRBV20-1
clone size: NA
D gene: TRBD1
CDR3 length: 15
J gene: TRBJ2-5
CDR3 DNA: TGCAGTGCACTCAACCTCGGACAGGGACAAGAGACCCAGTACTTC
CDR3 protein: CSALNLGQGQETQYF

V gene: TRBV24-1
clone size: few
D gene: TRBD2
CDR3 length: 17
J gene: TRBJ2-5
CDR3 DNA: TGTGCCACCAGTGACCAATGGACTAGCGGGAGTGTAGAGACCCAGTACTTC
CDR3 protein: CATSDQWTSGSVETQYF

V gene: TRBV7-8
clone size: NA
D gene: NA
CDR3 length: 15
J gene: TRBJ1-6
CDR3 DNA: NA
CDR3 protein: CASILGSSYNSPLHF

V gene: TRBV7-2
clone size: NA
D gene: NA
CDR3 length: 15
J gene: TRBJ1-2
CDR3 DNA: TGTGCCAGCAGCTTAGAGGTGGGGGCTAACTATGGCTACACCTTC
CDR3 protein: CASSLEVGANYGYTF

V gene: TRBV6-5
clone size: NA
D gene: NA
CDR3 length: 14
J gene: TRBJ2-3
CDR3 DNA: TGTGCCAGCAGTTACTCGTCAGTAAAAGATACGCAGTATTTT
CDR3 protein: CASSYSSVKDTQYF

V gene: TRBV12-3/TRBV12-4
clone size: NA
D gene: NA
CDR3 length: 15
J gene: TRBJ2-5
CDR3 DNA: TGTGCCAGCAGTCGAATTAACCAGCAACAAGAGACCCAGTACTTC
CDR3 protein: CASSRINQQQETQYF

V gene: TRBV7-2
clone size: NA
D gene: TRBD1
CDR3 length: 17
J gene: TRBJ2-4
CDR3 DNA: TGTGCCAGCAGCTTGAGACAGGGGGCGCTGGCCAAAAACATTCAGTACTTC
CDR3 protein: CASSLRQGALAKNIQYF

V gene: TRBV15
clone size: NA
D gene: TRBD2
CDR3 length: 16
J gene: TRBJ2-3
CDR3 DNA: TGTGCCACCAGCAGAGATGGCGGGGGGGCCGGAGATACGCAGTATTTT
CDR3 protein: CATSRDGGGAGDTQYF

V gene: TRBV4-3
clone size: few
D gene: TRBD2
CDR3 length: 15
J gene: TRBJ2-5
CDR3 DNA: TGCGCCAGCAGCGCGCGGGGGTTGGCTCAGGAGACCCAGTACTTC
CDR3 protein: CASSARGLAQETQYF

V gene: TRBV7-7
clone size: NA
D gene: TRBD2
CDR3 length: 15
J gene: TRBJ2-5
CDR3 DNA: TGTGCTAGCAGCTACGGGACTAGCGGGACCAATGAGCAGTACTTC
CDR3 protein: CASSYGTSGTNEQYF

V gene: TRBV7-9
clone size: once
D gene: NA
CDR3 length: 16
J gene: TRBJ1-1
CDR3 DNA: TGTGCCAGCAGCTTAGCACTAGAAAAGACCGGGCTAAAAGCTTTCTTT
CDR3 protein: CASSLALEKTGLKAFF

V gene: TRBV20-1
clone size: few
D gene: NA
CDR3 length: 11
J gene: TRBJ2-5
CDR3 DNA: TGCAGTGCTCGATTCAGGGAGACCCAGTACTTC
CDR3 protein: CSARFRETQYF

V gene: TRBV20-1
clone size: few
D gene: NA
CDR3 length: 12
J gene: TRBJ2-5
CDR3 DNA: TGCAGTGCTAGAGATGCTGGAGAGACCCAGTACTTC
CDR3 protein: CSARDAGETQYF

V gene: TRBV12-3/TRBV12-4
clone size: NA
D gene: TRBD1
CDR3 length: 14
J gene: TRBJ1-5
CDR3 DNA: TGTGCCAGCAGTACCACCAGGGGGGACCAGCCCCAGCATTTT
CDR3 protein: CASSTTRGDQPQHF

V gene: TRBV29-1
clone size: NA
D gene: NA
CDR3 length: 12
J gene: TRBJ1-2
CDR3 DNA: TGCAGCGTTGTCCGAGGAATTGATGGCTACACCTTC
CDR3 protein: CSVVRGIDGYTF

V gene: TRBV7-3
clone size: NA
D gene: NA
CDR3 length: 14
J gene: TRBJ2-1
CDR3 DNA: TGTGCCAGCAGCTTAACCCCACTAATCAATGAGCAGTTCTTC
CDR3 protein: CASSLTPLINEQFF

V gene: TRBV24-1
clone size: few
D gene: NA
CDR3 length: 16
J gene: TRBJ2-6
CDR3 DNA: TGTGCCACCAGTGCAGCAGACAGCTCTGGGGCCAACGTCCTGACTTTC
CDR3 protein: CATSAADSSGANVLTF

V gene: TRBV6-2/TRBV6-3
clone size: NA
D gene: TRBD2
CDR3 length: 16
J gene: TRBJ2-1
CDR3 DNA: TGTGCCACCCAAGGACTAGGAGCAAGCTCCTACAATGAGCAGTTCTTC
CDR3 protein: CATQGLGASSYNEQFF

V gene: TRBV3-1
clone size: NA
D gene: NA
CDR3 length: 16
J gene: TRBJ2-5
CDR3 DNA: TGTGCCAGCAGCCAAGAAGGCGGGAACCGGCAAGAGACCCAGTACTTC
CDR3 protein: CASSQEGGNRQETQYF

V gene: TRBV5-6
clone size: NA
D gene: NA
CDR3 length: 12
J gene: TRBJ2-3
CDR3 DNA: TGTGCCAGCAGCTCGCAGCCAGATACGCAGTATTTT
CDR3 protein: CASSSQPDTQYF

V gene: TRBV7-2
clone size: once
D gene: NA
CDR3 length: 13
J gene: TRBJ2-4
CDR3 DNA: TGTGCCAGCAGCATGGGACAAGCAAACATTCAGTACTTC
CDR3 protein: CASSMGQANIQYF

V gene: TRBV20-1
clone size: NA
D gene: TRBD2
CDR3 length: 17
J gene: TRBJ2-5
CDR3 DNA: TGCAGTGCTGAACGGCGGGAGGGCCTTAGGCGGGGAGAGACCCAGTACTTC
CDR3 protein: CSAERREGLRRGETQYF

V gene: TRBV7-2
clone size: NA
D gene: TRBD1
CDR3 length: 15
J gene: TRBJ2-7
CDR3 DNA: TGTGCCAGCAGCTTAGCACAGGGGTTCTCCTACGAGCAGTACTTC
CDR3 protein: CASSLAQGFSYEQYF

V gene: TRBV20-1
clone size: NA
D gene: TRBD2
CDR3 length: 14
J gene: TRBJ2-3
CDR3 DNA: TGCAGTGCCAAACTAGCGGGGAGCACAGATACGCAGTATTTT
CDR3 protein: CSAKLAGSTDTQYF

V gene: TRBV6-2/TRBV6-3
clone size: NA
D gene: NA
CDR3 length: 18
J gene: TRBJ1-4
CDR3 DNA: TGTGCCAGCAGTCCGATTCGCGGGAGGACGGCAACTAATGAAAAACTGTTTTTT
CDR3 protein: CASSPIRGRTATNEKLFF

V gene: TRBV7-2
clone size: NA
D gene: NA
CDR3 length: 15
J gene: TRBJ1-1
CDR3 DNA: TGTGCCAGCAGCCCACAGGGTTTGGGAAACACTGAAGCTTTCTTT
CDR3 protein: CASSPQGLGNTEAFF

V gene: TRBV7-9
clone size: once
D gene: NA
CDR3 length: 15
J gene: TRBJ1-6
CDR3 DNA: TGTGCCAGCACCCTTGTGAGCTCCTATAATTCACCCCTCCACTTT
CDR3 protein: CASTLVSSYNSPLHF

V gene: TRBV20-1
clone size: NA
D gene: TRBD1
CDR3 length: 13
J gene: TRBJ1-2
CDR3 DNA: TGCAGTGCAGGAGAGGGGGCGAGCTATGGCTACACCTTC
CDR3 protein: CSAGEGASYGYTF

V gene: TRBV28
clone size: few
D gene: NA
CDR3 length: 15
J gene: TRBJ1-5
CDR3 DNA: TGTGCCGTTTTTCCATCGCGTGGCGAGCGGGGAACCCAGCATTTT
CDR3 protein: CAVFPSRGERGTQHF